Following are 15 T cell receptor beta chains from one sample sequenced in a study of blood T cell repertoires in COVID-19. The table came from immunoSEQ multiplex PCR; TCRdb's copy has only in-frame clones and leaves some out. The sample has 150,000 to 250,000 clones, roughly 77% seen once. The sample consisted of peripheral blood. These receptors all come from a woman in her 40s with COVID-19, enrolled during active disease.

This rearrangement joins TRBV3-1 (or the pseudogene TRBV3-2) to TRBJ1-5; tentatively, D is TRBD1 (5 bases). V was pared by 1 base and J by 3 bases, with 13 bases between. The CDR3 totals 16 residues. Germline loops: CDR1 LGHDT, CDR2 YNNKEL (reference sequence). DNA of the CDR3: TGTGCCAGCAGCCAAGGCGGGGCAGCACTCAATCAGCCCCAGCATTTT. Translation gives CASSQGGAALNQPQHF.

The CDR3 sequence: CASSPVQNTIYF. CDR3 DNA sequence: TGTGCCAGCAGTCCCGTACAAAACACCATATATTTT. The chain uses TRBV6-6 and TRBJ1-3; D remains unclear. Germline lookup yields CDR1 MNHNY and CDR2 SVGAGI (reference sequence). This CDR3 comprises 12 residues. Trimming left V 5 bases short and J 6 bases short, with 8 bases between.

This chain links TRBV6-5 with TRBJ2-7; possible D gene TRBD1, 5 bases. Germline-derived CDR1 and CDR2 are MNHEY and SVGAGI. With 2 bases removed from V and 4 bases from J, the gap between germline ends came to 18 bases. The CDR3 extends over 16 amino acids. The CDR3: CASSYRTPKETYEQYF. In nucleotides, the CDR3 is TGTGCCAGCAGTTACCGGACACCGAAAGAGACTTACGAGCAGTACTTC.

V and J are TRBV21-1 and TRBJ1-6; the table calls TRBD1, which could not be checked here. TRBV21-1 counts as a pseudogene. The CDR3 sequence is 16 residues long. This chain's CDR3 is CASSKARQGGGSPLHF. CDR3 DNA: TGTGCCAGCAGCAAGGCCAGACAGGGGGGGGGTTCACCCCTCCACTTT.

This sequence joins TRBV7-2 and TRBJ2-1; 7 bases are a match to TRBD1. The CDR3 runs 15 residues. J gave up 5 bases and V 4 bases, and 8 bases lay outside the gene matches. Germline V gene sequence: CDR1 SGHTA, CDR2 FQGNSA. In DNA form, the CDR3 reads TGTGCCAGCAGCTCAGGGGGACAGTCCCACAATGAGCAGTTCTTC. Residues: CASSSGGQSHNEQFF. Looking up the rest from reference TRBV7-2 and TRBJ2-1 gives the full variable domain: GAGVSQSPSNKVTEKGKDVELRCDPISGHTALYWYRQSLGQGLEFLIYFQGNSAPDKSGLPSDRFSAERTGGSVSTLTIQRTQQEDSAVYLCASSSGGQSHNEQFFGPGTRLTVL.

This clone was counted a few times. The chain combines TRBV2 with TRBJ1-1; D gene ambiguous. V lost 4 bases and J lost 8, with 11 bases in between. Per germline, CDR1 SNHLY and CDR2 FYNNEI. CDR3 length: 12 amino acids. Written as DNA, the CDR3 is TGTGCCAGCAGTGTCTTGGGCAGGGAAGCTTTCTTT. It specifies CASSVLGREAFF.

This chain joins TRBV4-3 and TRBJ1-6; D unclear. V was clipped by 1 base and J by 8 bases, with 6 bases between them. CDR1 and CDR2 from the germline V gene are LGHNA and YSLEER. This CDR3 has 13 residues. The CDR3 DNA sequence: TGCGCCAGCAGCCAAGCTGAGGATTCACCCCTCCACTTT. It translates to CASSQAEDSPLHF.

The chain employs TRBV5-4 and TRBJ2-3; 8 bases are shared with TRBD2. V lost 4 bases and J lost 8; bases outside the gene matches: 12. From germline, CDR1 is SGHNT and CDR2 YYREEE (reference sequence). This CDR3 comprises 15 residues. In DNA form, the CDR3 reads TGTGCCAGCAGCGGCGAGTACGGGGGGGCCATTACGCAGTATTTT. Amino acids: CASSGEYGGAITQYF.

The chain couples TRBV19 to TRBJ2-2; no clear D. This CDR3 has 12 residues. V gave up 8 bases and J gave up 2 bases, with 6 bases separating them. Germline assignment: CDR1 LNHDA and CDR2 SQIVND (reference sequence). CDR3 coding DNA: TGTGCCAGTCGGTACAACACCGGGGAGCTGTTTTTT. Translating it yields CASRYNTGELFF.

The rearrangement joins TRBV5-6 to TRBJ1-2, with 9 bases aligning to TRBD1. Germline V gene sequence: CDR1 SGHDT, CDR2 YYEEEE. The length of the CDR3 is 16 residues. V gave up 3 bases and J gave up 6 bases; unmatched junction bases: 12. The CDR3 loop is CASSSIRDRDGNGYTF. The CDR3 coding sequence is TGTGCCAGCAGCTCAATCCGGGACAGGGATGGGAATGGCTACACCTTC.

The chain joins TRBV4-1 to TRBJ2-1, with a weak D call TRBD2 (6 bases). The CDR3 runs 20 residues. Looked up from germline, CDR1 is MGHRA and CDR2 is YSYEKL. V lost 0 bases, J lost 5 bases, and 26 bases lay in between. The CDR3 bases are TGCGCCAGCAGCCAAGAGGAGGGCCCCCACGATCTTTTTTACAACAATGAGCAGTTCTTC. It translates to CASSQEEGPHDLFYNNEQFF.

The chain couples TRBV7-2 to TRBJ1-5; D perhaps matches TRBD1 (5 bases). CDR1 is SGHTA, CDR2 FQGNSA, per germline. The germline V and J ends were trimmed by 4 bases and 9 bases, with 16 bases remaining between them. The CDR3 extends over 14 amino acids. Here the CDR3 DNA reads TGTGCCAGCAGCTCGAGACAGATAGGCGGGCCCCAGCATTTT. Amino acid sequence: CASSSRQIGGPQHF.

The V gene is TRBV10-3, the J gene TRBJ2-3; unclear D gene. The CDR3 length is 13 residues. The germline V and J ends were trimmed by 3 bases and 5 bases, with 9 bases remaining between them. Germline V gene lookup returns CDR1 ENHRY and CDR2 SYGVKD. The CDR3 spells CAISDPGGDTQYF. The CDR3 DNA reads as TGTGCCATCAGTGACCCCGGCGGAGATACGCAGTATTTT.

This clone came up once. The chain couples TRBV25-1 to TRBJ1-4; possibly TRBD1 for D (5 bases). The V end was cut by 5 bases, the J end by 5 bases, with 12 bases between. The length of the CDR3 is 14 residues. Germline lookup yields CDR1 MGHDK and CDR2 SYGVNS. The CDR3 is CASSPDRSNEKLFF. CDR3 coding DNA: TGTGCCAGCAGTCCCGACAGATCAAATGAAAAACTGTTTTTT. The full variable domain, its missing parts supplied by reference TRBV25-1 and TRBJ1-4, is EADIYQTPRYLVIGTGKKITLECSQTMGHDKMYWYQQDPGMELHLIHYSYGVNSTEKGDLSSESTVSRIRTEHFPLTLESARPSHTSQYLCASSPDRSNEKLFFGSGTQLSVL.

The chain is built from TRBV5-4 and TRBJ1-2; 7 positions agree with TRBD1. This CDR3 is 13 amino acids long. Germline trimming cut 6 bases from V and 4 bases from J; bases unmatched to any gene: 6. Per the germline V gene, CDR1 is SGHNT and CDR2 is YYREEE (reference sequence). Written as DNA, the CDR3 is TGTGCCAGCAACTCTCAGGGGGGCTATGGCTACACCTTC. Amino acids: CASNSQGGYGYTF.